The clone carrying this T cell receptor beta chain was counted once. Antigen unknown. V was cut by 6 bases and J by 2 bases, with 8 bases left in between. The germline CDR1 and CDR2 sequences are LNHDA and SQIVND (reference sequence). CDR3 length: 13 residues. This sample stems from a study of somatic mutations in cytotoxic T cells in rheumatoid arthritis. Study-level information: Right after diagnosis, and before any treatment had started, patient peripheral blood (over 28 ml EDTA) was drawn. Flow sorting yielded some V beta antibody-stained T-cell populations at nearly 100% purity, among them V beta1+ cells sequenced for TCRB.

Flow cytometry served to check the purity of CD4+ and CD8+ cells, which were isolated by positive magnetic bead selection. Study outcomes and limitations: Of more than 60 patients, 8 had a largest CD8+ clone that exceeded 20% of CD8+ cells.

Sequenced by immunoSEQ multiplex PCR; TCRdb stores in-frame clones only, minus some. Altogether about 4,800 clones are present, approximately 78% being singletons, with the ten largest covering 55% to 85%. The sequencing used CD8+ T cells sorted from blood, collected at a follow-up visit. The sequence was collected from a man aged 40-50 years with rheumatoid arthritis. This chain uses TRBV19 with TRBJ2-1; D is ambiguous. Here the CDR3 DNA reads TGTGCCAGTAGCCTGGTGGCCTACAATGAGCAGTTCTTC. This translates into CASSLVAYNEQFF.